This T cell receptor beta chain was captured by sequencing in a study of cytomegalovirus exposure and HLA in healthy donors. Germline V lookup: CDR1 SQVTM, CDR2 ANQGSEA. CDR3 length equals 9 residues. The donors comprised healthy bone marrow donors. With respect to this clone: Its target is not known.

Study findings and constraints: The listing of fewer than 200 TCR beta chains classed them as cytomegalovirus-associated. A later analysis reportedly found that, within productive TCRs, an Asian-associated ancestry cluster had fewer N-insertions than the mean observed across the roughly 700 donors.

PCR was performed using 60 Vbeta and 13 Jbeta primers. In the original workflow: Tens of millions of unique TCR beta chains, 9 million to 14 million shared, were counted in a later analysis. Assay: immunoSEQ multiplex PCR; the TCRdb copy retains only in-frame clones and omits some. The V and J calls and the clone size are those of that table, but D and trimming were determined from the DNA. Among approximately 200,000 clones listed, approximately 84% were seen once. The chain has TRBV29-1 and TRBJ2-7; the D gene is possibly TRBD1 (5 bases). The TCR sequence derives from a boy aged 5-17 years in good health and CMV-seronegative. Sequences were obtained from PBMCs. CDR3 sequence: CPTALEQYF. CDR3 nucleotide sequence: TGCCCGACAGCTCTCGAGCAGTACTTC.